Listed below are T cell receptor beta chains from one sample, sequenced in a study of T cells after yellow fever vaccination. MiXCR was run by TCRdb on the 5' RACE reads, yielding one entry per CDR3 protein. The sample contains some 550,000 distinct CDR3 sequences, around 21% of which appear only once. The source material was PBMCs, sampled 15 days after the yellow fever booster vaccination. Receptor source: a man aged 25-40 years who received the YFV17D yellow fever vaccine. The CDR3 runs from the conserved cysteine through the conserved F or W. Each record gives: clone size, D gene, V gene, J gene, CDR3 protein, CDR3 DNA. The D gene is left open where the match is weak. The size of a clone is reported for some rows only, either as once, few or many, or as a class for expanded clones.

few,TRBD1,TRBV6-2/TRBV6-3,TRBJ2-1,CASNLQGSGSNEQFF,TGTGCCAGCAACCTACAGGGGAGCGGTTCAAATGAGCAGTTCTTC
-,TRBD2,TRBV7-8,TRBJ2-1,CASSQPEGTSGRAIYNEQFF,TGTGCCAGCAGCCAGCCCGAGGGGACTAGCGGGAGGGCCATCTACAATGAGCAGTTCTTC
few,TRBD1,TRBV10-3,TRBJ2-1,CAISEFIPPGQGDNEQFF,TGTGCCATCAGTGAGTTTATTCCCCCGGGACAGGGGGACAATGAGCAGTTCTTC
-,TRBD1,TRBV29-1,TRBJ1-1,CSVTGGTEAFF,TGCAGCGTTACAGGGGGCACTGAAGCTTTCTTT
-,-,TRBV7-3,TRBJ2-6,CASSQGPGSIVAGANVLTF,TGTGCCAGCAGCCAAGGGCCGGGCAGCATAGTAGCTGGGGCCAACGTCCTGACTTTC
few,-,TRBV7-2,TRBJ2-1,CASSLQGYQFF,TGTGCCAGCAGCTTACAGGGATATCAGTTCTTC
-,TRBD1,TRBV24-1,TRBJ2-1,CATSDRQGARVNEQFF,TGTGCCACCAGTGACCGACAGGGGGCAAGAGTCAATGAGCAGTTCTTC
-,TRBD2,TRBV20-1,TRBJ2-7,CSASRNLGLAALYEQYF,TGCAGTGCTAGCCGCAACTTAGGACTAGCGGCCCTCTACGAGCAGTACTTC
-,-,TRBV20-1,TRBJ2-7,CSARDRGTRLFGVQYF,TGCAGTGCTAGAGATCGCGGGACACGACTTTTTGGGGTGCAGTACTTC
-,-,TRBV11-2,TRBJ2-7,CASSPTYRDRSSYEQYF,TGTGCCAGCAGCCCAACCTACCGGGACCGGAGCTCCTACGAGCAGTACTTC
few,TRBD2,TRBV7-2,TRBJ2-1,CASSFVSTSGTYNEQFF,TGTGCCAGCAGCTTCGTATCGACTAGCGGGACCTACAATGAGCAGTTCTTC
few,-,TRBV20-1,TRBJ2-5,CSASRATQYF,TGCAGTGCTAGTAGGGCGACCCAGTACTTC
few,-,TRBV5-1,TRBJ2-7,CASSNSGTPAYEQYF,TGCGCCAGCAGCAACTCCGGGACTCCTGCCTACGAGCAGTACTTC
-,-,TRBV7-2,TRBJ2-4,CASSSPGSMVNIQYF,TGTGCCAGCAGCTCACCCGGGAGTATGGTGAACATTCAGTACTTC
few,-,TRBV12-3/TRBV12-4,TRBJ1-5,CASSLSAGAQPQHF,TGTGCCAGCAGTTTATCGGCGGGGGCTCAGCCCCAGCATTTT
once,TRBD1,TRBV7-8,TRBJ2-1,CASSSGGQGRSKGYNEQFF,TGTGCCAGCAGCTCAGGGGGACAGGGGAGGAGCAAGGGGTACAATGAGCAGTTCTTC
-,TRBD2,TRBV20-1,TRBJ2-3,CSSGRENTDTQYF,TGCAGTAGTGGGCGGGAGAACACAGATACGCAGTATTTT
-,-,TRBV5-6,TRBJ1-5,CASSFSGVGQPQHF,TGTGCCAGCAGCTTTTCAGGGGTAGGTCAGCCCCAGCATTTT
-,TRBD1,TRBV7-2,TRBJ2-1,CASTWGTGVYNEQFF,TGTGCCAGCACCTGGGGGACAGGCGTCTACAATGAGCAGTTCTTC
few,TRBD1,TRBV10-3,TRBJ1-2,CAITRTGDGYTF,TGTGCCATCACTCGGACAGGCGATGGCTACACCTTC
few,-,TRBV7-2,TRBJ2-2,CASSLFGKNTGELFF,TGTGCCAGCAGCTTATTTGGGAAAAACACCGGGGAGCTGTTTTTT
once,TRBD2,TRBV28,TRBJ2-5,CASSLVSLAGASETQYF,TGTGCCAGCAGTTTGGTTTCGCTAGCGGGAGCTTCGGAGACCCAGTACTTC
few,-,TRBV25-1,TRBJ2-7,CASSEENYEQYF,TGTGCCAGCAGTGAAGAGAACTACGAGCAGTACTTC
few,-,TRBV5-1,TRBJ1-1,CASSLDTLGFSEAFF,TGCGCCAGCAGCTTGGACACCCTTGGTTTTTCTGAAGCTTTCTTT
few,-,TRBV5-1,TRBJ2-3,CASVQEASTDTQYF,TGCGCCAGCGTCCAGGAGGCGTCCACAGATACGCAGTATTTT
many,-,TRBV25-1,TRBJ1-5,CASSDQGLKQPQHF,TGTGCCAGCAGTGATCAGGGTCTGAAGCAGCCCCAGCATTTT
-,TRBD2,TRBV20-1,TRBJ2-3,CSAQWEGTDTQYF,TGCAGTGCCCAGTGGGAGGGCACGGATACGCAGTATTTT
-,TRBD2,TRBV12-3/TRBV12-4,TRBJ2-1,CAISSGSQQFF,TGTGCCATCTCGAGCGGGAGCCAGCAGTTCTTC
-,-,TRBV27,TRBJ1-2,CASSPIGGRNGYTF,TGTGCCAGCAGTCCCATAGGGGGGAGGAATGGCTACACCTTC
many,-,TRBV14,TRBJ2-1,CASSQGLPRARNEQFF,TGTGCCAGCAGCCAAGGTTTGCCCCGCGCTCGCAATGAGCAGTTCTTC
-,-,TRBV7-2,TRBJ2-3,CASSIIRQTDTQYF,TGTGCCAGCAGCATCATCCGACAGACAGATACGCAGTATTTT
many,-,TRBV5-1,TRBJ2-7,CASRAQISPEQYF,TGCGCCAGCAGGGCCCAGATTTCCCCCGAGCAGTACTTC
few,-,TRBV12-3/TRBV12-4,TRBJ1-5,CASSLSSSNQPQHF,TGTGCCAGCAGTTTAAGCAGTAGCAATCAGCCCCAGCATTTT
many,TRBD1,TRBV7-2,TRBJ2-1,CASSLDRGYNEQFF,TGTGCCAGCAGCCTCGACAGGGGGTACAATGAGCAGTTCTTC
few,-,TRBV14,TRBJ2-2,CASSQGGALTGELFF,TGTGCCAGCAGCCAAGGCGGGGCTCTCACCGGGGAGCTGTTTTTT
few,-,TRBV29-1,TRBJ2-2,CSVLPGGPNTGELFF,TGCAGCGTGTTACCAGGAGGCCCAAACACCGGGGAGCTGTTTTTT
few,TRBD2,TRBV5-1,TRBJ2-1,CASSLSSGPPSYNEQFF,TGCGCCAGCAGCTTGTCTAGCGGGCCCCCCTCCTACAATGAGCAGTTCTTC
-,-,TRBV12-3/TRBV12-4,TRBJ2-5,CASGLYPQETQYF,TGTGCCAGCGGCTTATATCCCCAAGAGACCCAGTACTTC
-,TRBD2,TRBV9,TRBJ2-1,CASSPRGLAGVDEQFF,TGTGCCAGCAGCCCAAGAGGACTAGCGGGAGTTGATGAGCAGTTCTTC
few,-,TRBV7-3,TRBJ1-2,CASSSEGYGYTF,TGTGCCAGCAGCTCCGAGGGCTATGGCTACACCTTC
-,-,TRBV12-3/TRBV12-4,TRBJ2-1,CASTYSYNEQFF,TGTGCCAGCACCTACTCCTACAATGAGCAGTTCTTC
-,-,TRBV28,TRBJ2-5,CATVGGTFQETQYF,TGTGCCACCGTAGGAGGGACCTTCCAAGAGACCCAGTACTTC
-,-,TRBV12-3/TRBV12-4,TRBJ2-7,CASSRGLPYEQYF,TGTGCCAGCAGTAGAGGACTTCCCTACGAGCAGTACTTC
-,TRBD1,TRBV20-1,TRBJ2-2,CSVTTGTGGTGELFF,TGCAGTGTTACAACCGGGACAGGGGGCACCGGGGAGCTGTTTTTT
-,-,TRBV29-1,TRBJ2-7,CSVFSASYEQYF,TGCAGCGTTTTCTCTGCCTCCTACGAGCAGTACTTC
-,-,TRBV30,TRBJ2-5,CAWSGHRLGGTQYF,TGTGCCTGGAGTGGACACCGTCTCGGGGGGACCCAGTACTTC
few,TRBD2,TRBV27,TRBJ2-1,CASSLDRSGGRGKGEQFF,TGTGCCAGCAGTTTAGACCGTTCGGGGGGAAGGGGCAAGGGTGAGCAGTTCTTC